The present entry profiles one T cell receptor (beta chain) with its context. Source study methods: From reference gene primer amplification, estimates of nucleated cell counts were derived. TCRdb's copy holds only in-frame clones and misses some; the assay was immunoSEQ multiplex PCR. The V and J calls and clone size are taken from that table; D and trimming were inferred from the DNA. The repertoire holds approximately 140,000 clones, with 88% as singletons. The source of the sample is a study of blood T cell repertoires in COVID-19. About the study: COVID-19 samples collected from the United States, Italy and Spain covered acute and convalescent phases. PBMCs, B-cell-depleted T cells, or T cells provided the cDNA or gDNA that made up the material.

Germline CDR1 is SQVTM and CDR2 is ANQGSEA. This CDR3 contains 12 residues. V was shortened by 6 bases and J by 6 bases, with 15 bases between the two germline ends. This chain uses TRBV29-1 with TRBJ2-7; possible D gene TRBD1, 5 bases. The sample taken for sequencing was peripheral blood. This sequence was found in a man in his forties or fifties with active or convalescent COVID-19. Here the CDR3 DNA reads TGCAGCGTCTCGGCAGGGCGTGGCGAGCAGTACTTC. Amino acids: CSVSAGRGEQYF.